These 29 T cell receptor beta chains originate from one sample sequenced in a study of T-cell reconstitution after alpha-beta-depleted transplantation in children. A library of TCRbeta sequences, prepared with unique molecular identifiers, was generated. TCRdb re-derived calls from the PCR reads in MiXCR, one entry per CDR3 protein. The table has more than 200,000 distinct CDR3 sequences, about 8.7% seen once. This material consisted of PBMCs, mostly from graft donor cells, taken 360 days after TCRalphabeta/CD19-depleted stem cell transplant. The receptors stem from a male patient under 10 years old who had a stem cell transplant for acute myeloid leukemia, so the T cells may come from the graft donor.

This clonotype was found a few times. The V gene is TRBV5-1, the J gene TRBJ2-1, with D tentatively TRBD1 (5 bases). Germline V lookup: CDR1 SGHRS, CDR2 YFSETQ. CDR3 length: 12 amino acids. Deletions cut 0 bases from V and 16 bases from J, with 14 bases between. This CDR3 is CASSLEDMMRFF. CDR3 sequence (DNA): TGCGCCAGCAGCTTGGAGGACATGATGCGCTTCTTC.

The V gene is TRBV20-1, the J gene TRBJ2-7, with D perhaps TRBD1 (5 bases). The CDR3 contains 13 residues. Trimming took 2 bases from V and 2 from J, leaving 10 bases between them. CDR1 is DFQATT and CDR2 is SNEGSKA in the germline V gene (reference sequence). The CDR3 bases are TGCAGTGCTAGAAGGGGCGGAACCTACGAGCAGTACTTC. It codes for CSARRGGTYEQYF.

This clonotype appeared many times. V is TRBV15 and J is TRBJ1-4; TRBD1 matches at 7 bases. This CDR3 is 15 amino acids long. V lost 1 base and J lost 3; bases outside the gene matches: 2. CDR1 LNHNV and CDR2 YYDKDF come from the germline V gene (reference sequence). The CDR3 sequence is CATSRVQGPNEKLFF. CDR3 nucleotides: TGTGCCACCAGCAGAGTACAGGGGCCTAATGAAAAACTGTTTTTT.

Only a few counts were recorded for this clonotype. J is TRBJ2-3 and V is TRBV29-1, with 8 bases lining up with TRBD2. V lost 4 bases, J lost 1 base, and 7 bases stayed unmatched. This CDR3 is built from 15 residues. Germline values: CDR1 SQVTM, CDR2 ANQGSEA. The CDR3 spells CSVVASGPRTDTQYF. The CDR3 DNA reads TGCAGCGTTGTAGCTAGCGGGCCACGCACAGATACGCAGTATTTT.

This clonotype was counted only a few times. The CDR3 region is CASSLSQRLGLFF. The CDR3 DNA reads as TGTGCCAGCAGCTTATCACAGCGTTTAGGACTGTTTTTT. V is TRBV11-2 and J is TRBJ1-4; D is ambiguous. The CDR3 covers 13 residues. Per the germline V gene, CDR1 is SGHAT and CDR2 is FQNNGV. Trimming stripped 2 bases from V and 13 bases from J, with 14 bases between. The full variable domain, with the rest looked up from reference TRBV11-2 and TRBJ1-4, is EAGVAQSPRYKIIEKRQSVAFWCNPISGHATLYWYQQILGQGPKLLIQFQNNGVVDDSQLPKDRFSAERLKGVDSTLKIQPAKLEDSAVYLCASSLSQRLGLFFGSGTQLSVL.

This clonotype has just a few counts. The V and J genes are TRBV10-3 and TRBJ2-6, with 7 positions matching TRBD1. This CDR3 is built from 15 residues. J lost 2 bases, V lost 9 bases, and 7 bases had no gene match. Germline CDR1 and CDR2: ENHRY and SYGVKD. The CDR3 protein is CAMRRGLTGANVLTF. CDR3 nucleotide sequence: TGTGCCATGCGCAGGGGGTTAACTGGGGCCAACGTCCTGACTTTC.

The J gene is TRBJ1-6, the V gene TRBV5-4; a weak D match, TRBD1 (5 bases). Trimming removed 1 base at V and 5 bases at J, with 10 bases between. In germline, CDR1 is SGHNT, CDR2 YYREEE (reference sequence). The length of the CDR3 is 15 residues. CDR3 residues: CASSLLGLDNSPLHF. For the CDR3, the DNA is TGTGCCAGCAGCTTGTTGGGGCTAGATAATTCACCCCTCCACTTT.

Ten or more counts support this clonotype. CDR3 sequence reads: CASSLSGTQSLYEQYF. In nucleotides, the CDR3 is TGTGCCAGCAGCTTGTCCGGGACTCAGAGCCTCTACGAGCAGTACTTC. The V and J genes are TRBV5-5 and TRBJ2-7, with D maybe TRBD2 (6 bases). Trimming pared 1 base from V and 3 bases from J, leaving 17 bases between. Germline-derived CDR1 and CDR2 are SGHKS and YYEKEE (reference sequence). This CDR3 region has 16 residues.

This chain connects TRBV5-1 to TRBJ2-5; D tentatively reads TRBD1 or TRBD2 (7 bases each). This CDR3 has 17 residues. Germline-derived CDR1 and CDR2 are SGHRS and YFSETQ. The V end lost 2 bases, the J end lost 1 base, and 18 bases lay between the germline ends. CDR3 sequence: CASSFLYPGGGQETQYF. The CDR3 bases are TGCGCCAGCAGCTTCCTATACCCAGGGGGGGGCCAAGAGACCCAGTACTTC.

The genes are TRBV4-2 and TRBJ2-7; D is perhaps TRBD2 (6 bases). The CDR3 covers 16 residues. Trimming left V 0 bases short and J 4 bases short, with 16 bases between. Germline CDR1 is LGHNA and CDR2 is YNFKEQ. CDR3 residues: CASSQERDRITYEQYF. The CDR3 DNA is TGTGCCAGCAGCCAAGAGCGGGACCGAATCACTTACGAGCAGTACTTC.

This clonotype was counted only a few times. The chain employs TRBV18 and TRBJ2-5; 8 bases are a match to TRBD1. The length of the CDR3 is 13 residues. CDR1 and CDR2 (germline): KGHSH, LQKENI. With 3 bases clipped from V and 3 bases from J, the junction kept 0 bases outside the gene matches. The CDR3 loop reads CASSPGQEETQYF. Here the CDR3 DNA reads TGTGCCAGCTCACCGGGACAGGAAGAGACCCAGTACTTC.

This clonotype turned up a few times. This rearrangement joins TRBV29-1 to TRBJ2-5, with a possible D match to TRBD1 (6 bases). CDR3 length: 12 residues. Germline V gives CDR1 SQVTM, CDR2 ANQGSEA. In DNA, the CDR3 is TGCGCGGGCCGGGACACAAAAGAGACCCAGTACTTC. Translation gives CAGRDTKETQYF.

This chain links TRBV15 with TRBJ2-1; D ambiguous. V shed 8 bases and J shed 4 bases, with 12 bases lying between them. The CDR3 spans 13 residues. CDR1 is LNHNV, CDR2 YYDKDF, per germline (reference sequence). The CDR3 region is CATRSGLYNEQFF. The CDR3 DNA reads TGTGCCACCCGCTCAGGCCTATACAATGAGCAGTTCTTC.

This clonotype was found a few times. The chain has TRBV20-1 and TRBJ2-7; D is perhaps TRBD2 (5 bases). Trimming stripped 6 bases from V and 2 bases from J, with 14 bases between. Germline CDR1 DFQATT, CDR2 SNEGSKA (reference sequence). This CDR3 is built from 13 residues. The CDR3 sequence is CSAGLTEAYEQYF. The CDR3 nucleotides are TGCAGTGCAGGACTTACTGAAGCCTACGAGCAGTACTTC.

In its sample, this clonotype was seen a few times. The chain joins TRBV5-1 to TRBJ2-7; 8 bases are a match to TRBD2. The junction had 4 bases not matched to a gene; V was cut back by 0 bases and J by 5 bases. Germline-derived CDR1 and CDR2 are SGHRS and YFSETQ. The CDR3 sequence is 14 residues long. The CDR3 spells CASSLGSGSNEQYF. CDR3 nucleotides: TGCGCCAGCAGCTTGGGGAGCGGGAGTAACGAGCAGTACTTC.

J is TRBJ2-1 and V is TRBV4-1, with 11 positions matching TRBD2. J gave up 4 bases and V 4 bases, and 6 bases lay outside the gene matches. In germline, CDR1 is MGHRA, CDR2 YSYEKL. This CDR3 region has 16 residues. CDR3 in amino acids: CASSRSLAGVYNEQFF. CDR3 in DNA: TGCGCCAGCAGCCGTTCACTAGCGGGAGTATACAATGAGCAGTTCTTC.

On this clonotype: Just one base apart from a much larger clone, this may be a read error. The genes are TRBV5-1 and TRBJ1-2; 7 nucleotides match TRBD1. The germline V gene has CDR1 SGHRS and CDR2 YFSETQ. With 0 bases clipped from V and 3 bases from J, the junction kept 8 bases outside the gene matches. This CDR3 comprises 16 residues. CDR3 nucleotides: TGCGCCAGCAGCTTGGACGGACAGGTAACCGACTATGGCTACACCTTC. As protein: CASSLDGQVTDYGYTF.

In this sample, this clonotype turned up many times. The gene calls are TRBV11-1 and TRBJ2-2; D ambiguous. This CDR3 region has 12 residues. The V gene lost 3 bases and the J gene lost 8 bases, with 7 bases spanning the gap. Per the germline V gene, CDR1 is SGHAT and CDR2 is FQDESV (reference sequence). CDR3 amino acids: CASSFTQGELFF. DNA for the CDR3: TGTGCCAGCAGCTTTACCCAGGGGGAGCTGTTTTTT.

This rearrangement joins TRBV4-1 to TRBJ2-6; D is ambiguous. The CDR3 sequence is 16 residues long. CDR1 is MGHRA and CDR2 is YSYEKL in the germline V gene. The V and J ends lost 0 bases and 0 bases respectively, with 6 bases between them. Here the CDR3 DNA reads TGCGCCAGCAGCCAAGAGGGCGTCTCTGGGGCCAACGTCCTGACTTTC. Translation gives CASSQEGVSGANVLTF.

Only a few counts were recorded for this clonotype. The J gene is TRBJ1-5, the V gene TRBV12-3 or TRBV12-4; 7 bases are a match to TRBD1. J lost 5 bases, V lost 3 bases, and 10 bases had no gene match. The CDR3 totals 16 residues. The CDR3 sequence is CASSFGPSGGYQPQHF. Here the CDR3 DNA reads TGTGCCAGCAGTTTTGGCCCTTCAGGGGGGTATCAGCCCCAGCATTTT.

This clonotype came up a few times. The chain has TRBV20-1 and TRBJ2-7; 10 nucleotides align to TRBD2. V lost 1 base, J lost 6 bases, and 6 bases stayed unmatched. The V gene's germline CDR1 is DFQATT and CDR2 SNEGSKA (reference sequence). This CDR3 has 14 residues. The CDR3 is CSARVGTSESEQYF. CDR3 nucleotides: TGCAGTGCTAGAGTGGGGACTAGCGAATCCGAGCAGTACTTC.

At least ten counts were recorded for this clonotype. CDR3 nucleotide sequence: TGTGCCAGCAGACTTGGGCGAGAGACAGCGTGGTCCCAAGAGACCCAGTACTTC. It translates to CASRLGRETAWSQETQYF. The chain couples TRBV6-2 or TRBV6-3 to TRBJ2-5, with TRBD1 as a possible D gene (5 bases). This CDR3 is built from 18 residues. From germline, CDR1 is MNHEY and CDR2 SVGEGT. V was trimmed by 6 bases and J by 1 base, leaving 24 bases between them.

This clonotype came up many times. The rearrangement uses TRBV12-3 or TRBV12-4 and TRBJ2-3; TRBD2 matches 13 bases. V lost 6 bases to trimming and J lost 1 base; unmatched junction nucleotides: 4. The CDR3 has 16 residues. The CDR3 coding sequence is TGTGCCAGCAGCCGACTAGCGGGAGGTGGCACAGATACGCAGTATTTT. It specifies CASSRLAGGGTDTQYF.

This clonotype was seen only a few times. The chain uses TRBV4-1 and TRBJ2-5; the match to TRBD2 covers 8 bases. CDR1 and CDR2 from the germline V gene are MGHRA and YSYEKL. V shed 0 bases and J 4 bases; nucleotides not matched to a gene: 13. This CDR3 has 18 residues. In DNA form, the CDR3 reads TGCGCCAGCAGCCAAGAGGGCCTGTTACAGCGGGAGTCAGAGACCCAGTACTTC. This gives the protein CASSQEGLLQRESETQYF.

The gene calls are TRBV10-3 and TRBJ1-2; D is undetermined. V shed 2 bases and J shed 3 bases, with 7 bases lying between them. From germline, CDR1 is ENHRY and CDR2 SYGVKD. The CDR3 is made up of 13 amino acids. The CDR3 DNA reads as TGTGCCATCAGTGAGCGGGGTTACTATGGCTACACCTTC. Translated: CAISERGYYGYTF.

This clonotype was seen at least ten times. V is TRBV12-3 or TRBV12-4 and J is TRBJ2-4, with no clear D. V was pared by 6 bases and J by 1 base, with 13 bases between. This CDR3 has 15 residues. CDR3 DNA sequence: TGTGCCAGCAGCCATACTTTCAGGGCCAAAAACATTCAGTACTTC. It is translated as CASSHTFRAKNIQYF.

This CDR3 is CASVWTSGRAFGEQFF. The CDR3 nucleotides are TGTGCCAGCGTGTGGACTAGCGGGAGGGCGTTCGGTGAGCAGTTCTTC. The chain has TRBV12-3 or TRBV12-4 and TRBJ2-1; 15 bases are a match to TRBD2. J gave up 9 bases and V 8 bases, and 11 bases lay outside the gene matches. This CDR3 has 16 amino acids.

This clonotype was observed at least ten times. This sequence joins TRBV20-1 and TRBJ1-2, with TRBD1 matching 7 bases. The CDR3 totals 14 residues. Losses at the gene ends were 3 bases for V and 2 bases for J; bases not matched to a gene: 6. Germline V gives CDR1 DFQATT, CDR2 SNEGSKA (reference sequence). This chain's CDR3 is CSARNRGSNYGYTF. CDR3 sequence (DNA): TGCAGTGCTAGGAACAGGGGTTCGAACTATGGCTACACCTTC.

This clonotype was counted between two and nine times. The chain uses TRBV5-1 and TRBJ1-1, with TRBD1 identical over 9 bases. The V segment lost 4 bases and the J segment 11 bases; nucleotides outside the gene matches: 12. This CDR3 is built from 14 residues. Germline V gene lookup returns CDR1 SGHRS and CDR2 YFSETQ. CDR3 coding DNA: TGCGCCAGCAGCGGGGACAGGGAGGTTGTGGAGGCTTTCTTT. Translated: CASSGDREVVEAFF.